The next 21 T cell receptor delta chains were all read from a single sample in a study of gamma-delta T cells after stem cell transplantation. TCRdb re-called the RT-PCR reads through CATT. Of about 5,000 delta-chain clones in the sample, 1.9% were seen once. Source material: gamma-delta T cells. These receptors all come from a human donor. It is not recorded whose cells these are; they may come from a transplant donor.

This clone was seen a few times. The CDR3 DNA sequence: TGTGCCTGTGACACAGTGGGGGATAGTACCTGGGACACCCGACAGATGTTTTTC. Protein sequence: CACDTVGDSTWDTRQMFF. The V call is TRDV2, the J call TRDJ3; 9 bases agree with TRDD3. The CDR3 loop spans 18 amino acids. Germline V CDR1 and CDR2: GEAIGNYY, EKD. V shed 1 base and J 2 bases; nucleotides not matched to a gene: 5.

As concerns this clone: Given a far larger clone just one base away, this is likely a sequencing read error. Additional DNA sequences in this sample encode the identical CDR3. The chain couples TRDV2 to TRDJ3, with D maybe TRDD3 (5 bases). Germline assignment: CDR1 GEAIGNYY and CDR2 EKD. The CDR3 covers 18 residues. CDR3 coding DNA: TGTGCCTGCGACACCCCCCAGGGGGGTTCCCTGGACACCCGACAGATGTTTTTC. It yields the protein CACDTPQGGSLDTRQMFF.

This clone occurred many times. The gene calls are TRDV2 and TRDJ1, with TRDD3 matching over 8 bases. V lost 0 bases and J lost 7; bases outside the gene matches: 9. CDR3 size: 15 residues. Per germline, CDR1 GEAIGNYY and CDR2 EKD. The CDR3 DNA reads TGTGCCTGTGACACCGTTGTCCGGGATACGGGTAAACTCATCTTT. Its translation is CACDTVVRDTGKLIF.

By share, this clone ranks as large (0.1 to 1%). The same CDR3 arises from other DNA sequences in this sample as well. The chain has TRDV2 and TRDJ1; 9 bases are shared with TRDD3. Germline V gene data show CDR1 as GEAIGNYY and CDR2 as EKD. V shed 1 base and J 1 base; nucleotides not matched to a gene: 9. This CDR3 has 17 residues. The CDR3 DNA follows: TGTGCCTGTGACACAGTGGGGGATATAAGGTCCACCGATAAACTCATCTTT. This codes for CACDTVGDIRSTDKLIF.

In this sample, this clone turned up a few times. A far larger clone is one base from this, pointing to a likely read error. This specimen includes other DNA sequences encoding the same CDR3. The rearrangement joins TRDV2 to TRDJ1, with TRDD3 identical over 8 bases. CDR1 and CDR2 (germline): GEAIGNYY, EKD. Trimming cost V 0 bases and J 7 bases; bases outside gene matches: 9. The CDR3 consists of 15 residues. Here the CDR3 reads CACDTVGRDTGKLIF. CDR3 DNA sequence: TGTGCCTGTGACACCGTAGGGCGGGATACGGGTAAACTCATCTTT.

By sample fraction, this clone is medium-sized. This CDR3 is also generated by other DNA sequences in the sample. The chain links TRDV2 to TRDJ3, with 11 bases that match TRDD3. Germline CDR1 GEAIGNYY, CDR2 EKD. The CDR3 extends over 20 amino acids. Trimming at V came to 1 base and at J to 0 bases, leaving 7 bases not matched to a gene. The CDR3 DNA reads as TGTGCCTGTGACACGTGGGGGATACGGAATAACTCCTGGGACACCCGACAGATGTTTTTC. Its protein product is CACDTWGIRNNSWDTRQMFF.

This clone came up a few times. TCRdb pairs this DNA with a much larger clone's protein that differs at residue 12, likely a read error; the protein shown was translated from the DNA. The chain carries TRDV2 and TRDJ1; the match to TRDD3 covers 13 bases. Trimming took 0 bases from V and 1 from J; bases not matched to a gene: 7. Per the germline V gene, CDR1 is GEAIGNYY and CDR2 is EKD. The CDR3 covers 18 residues. The CDR3, as DNA: TGTGCCTGTGACACCGTTTCGACTGGGGGATACGGCACCGATAAACTCATCTTT. This gives the protein CACDTVSTGGYGTDKLIF.

In regard to this clone: TCRdb assigns this DNA the protein of a much larger clone, which departs from its translation at residue 3; this likely reflects a read error, and the protein shown comes from translating the DNA. The chain is built from TRDV2 and TRDJ1; 9 bases align to TRDD3. This CDR3 spans 18 amino acids. Per the germline V gene, CDR1 is GEAIGNYY and CDR2 is EKD. The CDR3 sequence: CARDILELGIRDTDKLIF. The CDR3 DNA reads TGTGCCCGTGACATACTCGAACTGGGGATACGAGACACCGATAAACTCATCTTT.

This clone was counted only a few times. A single base is all that separates this from a far larger clone, so a read error is likely. Other DNA sequences in this specimen translate into the identical CDR3. The J gene is TRDJ3, the V gene TRDV2; 10 bases line up with TRDD3. Germline V gene sequence: CDR1 GEAIGNYY, CDR2 EKD. This CDR3 is 20 amino acids long. V shed 0 bases, J shed 0 bases, and the junction held 7 bases outside the gene matches. The CDR3 sequence: CACDTVLGDTISWDTRQMFF. The CDR3 nucleotides read TGTGCCTGTGACACCGTATTGGGGGATACAATCTCCTGGGACACCCGACAGATGTTTTTC.

As to this clone: The protein held in TCRdb is that of a much larger clone and does not match this DNA's translation at residue 3, likely because of a read error; the protein shown is translated from the DNA. The chain couples TRDV2 to TRDJ1; 13 positions agree with TRDD3. CDR3 length equals 18 residues. The V gene's germline CDR1 is GEAIGNYY and CDR2 EKD. CDR3 in amino acids: CASDVLGDTEGHTDKLIF. In DNA, the CDR3 is TGTGCCAGTGACGTACTGGGGGATACGGAGGGGCACACCGATAAACTCATCTTT.

Turning to this clone: This DNA's translation differs at residue 12 from TCRdb's protein, which comes from a much larger clone; a read error is likely, and the protein shown is translated from the DNA. The chain is built from TRDV2 and TRDJ1; 7 bases agree with TRDD3. CDR1 and CDR2 from the germline V gene are GEAIGNYY and EKD. The CDR3 spans 18 residues. After removal of 0 bases from V and 1 base from J, the junction contained 13 bases not matched to a gene. The CDR3 nucleotides read TGTGCCTGTGACACCGTGGGGGGGATTTGGGGATGCACCGATAAACTCATCTTT. Encoded protein: CACDTVGGIWGCTDKLIF.

Of note for this clone: A far larger clone is off by one base, so a read error is likely. In the same sample, other DNA sequences code for this CDR3. J is TRDJ1 and V is TRDV2, with TRDD3 identical over 13 bases. The junction had 13 bases not matched to a gene; V was cut back by 2 bases and J by 11 bases. The CDR3 consists of 16 residues. The V gene's germline CDR1 is GEAIGNYY and CDR2 EKD. The CDR3 nucleotides read TGTGCCTGTGACAAGTTACTGGGGGATACGGCAGCAGGGCTCATCTTT. This codes for CACDKLLGDTAAGLIF.

This clone is judged medium-sized. The chain joins TRDV2 to TRDJ1; 13 bases are a match to TRDD3. The CDR3 length is 15 residues. CDR1 is GEAIGNYY and CDR2 is EKD in the germline V gene. V lost 3 bases and J lost 5; bases outside the gene matches: 5. DNA for the CDR3: TGTGCCTGTGACTTACTGGGGGATACGAATGATAAACTCATCTTT. Its translation is CACDLLGDTNDKLIF.

The gene calls are TRDV2 and TRDJ1; 13 nucleotides match TRDD3. Germline V gives CDR1 GEAIGNYY, CDR2 EKD. The CDR3 consists of 16 residues. V lost 3 bases and J lost 5; bases outside the gene matches: 8. CDR3 sequence (DNA): TGTGCCTGTGACGCCGTACTGGGGGATACGCGGGATAAACTCATCTTT. Amino acid sequence: CACDAVLGDTRDKLIF.

V usage is TRDV2 and J usage is TRDJ1, with D possibly TRDD3 on 5 matching bases. Trimming cost V 0 bases and J 0 bases, with 16 bases left between them. The CDR3 covers 17 residues. Germline V CDR1 and CDR2: GEAIGNYY, EKD. The chain's CDR3 is CACDTVGGPPYTDKLIF. In DNA form, the CDR3 reads TGTGCCTGTGACACCGTAGGGGGTCCCCCGTACACCGATAAACTCATCTTT.

This clone has more than one count but fewer than ten. The protein held in TCRdb is that of a much larger clone and does not match this DNA's translation at residue 9, likely because of a read error; the protein shown is translated from the DNA. This chain joins TRDV2 and TRDJ3, with TRDD3 as a possible D gene (5 bases). CDR3 length: 18 residues. Germline assignment: CDR1 GEAIGNYY and CDR2 EKD. Deletions cut 0 bases from V and 0 bases from J, with 11 bases between. CDR3 nucleotide sequence: TGTGCCTGTGACACCGGCTGGGTTGGCTCCTGGGACACCCGACAGATGTTTTTC. As protein: CACDTGWVGSWDTRQMFF.

Points on this clone: TCRdb's protein, taken from a much larger clone, differs from this DNA's translation at residue 11, likely owing to a read error; the protein displayed comes from the DNA. This chain links TRDV2 with TRDJ1; 9 positions match TRDD3. This CDR3 is built from 19 residues. The germline CDR1 and CDR2 sequences are GEAIGNYY and EKD. V gave up 1 base and J gave up 6 bases; unmatched junction bases: 20. CDR3 residues: CACDTVLGDTGRSENKLIF. CDR3 bases: TGTGCCTGTGACACGGTACTGGGGGACACCGGGAGGTCTGAGAATAAACTCATCTTT.

By share, this clone counts as medium-sized. The chain joins TRDV2 to TRDJ2; 8 bases fit TRDD3. Unmatched junction bases numbered 15, after V lost 0 bases and J lost 4 bases. From germline, CDR1 is GEAIGNYY and CDR2 EKD. The CDR3 has 19 amino acids. The CDR3 is CACDTVLWGTENRTAQLFF. The CDR3 nucleotides read TGTGCCTGTGACACCGTACTCTGGGGGACCGAAAACAGGACAGCACAACTCTTCTTT.

This clone has a count of ten or more. Only one base separates this from a far larger clonotype, so it likely reflects a read error. V gene TRDV2 combines with J gene TRDJ1; TRDD3 matches 9 bases. Germline V gene data show CDR1 as GEAIGNYY and CDR2 as EKD. Losses at the gene ends were 2 bases for V and 0 bases for J; bases not matched to a gene: 18. CDR3 length: 20 residues. The CDR3 DNA is TGTGCCTGTGACATCAATACTGGGGGACCCTGGGGCGTATACACCGATAAACTCATCTTT. Residues: CACDINTGGPWGVYTDKLIF.

Of note for this clone: This likely reflects a read error, since a far larger clone is one base away. Distinct nucleotide sequences in the sample also encode this CDR3. The J gene is TRDJ1, the V gene TRDV2; 9 nucleotides align to TRDD3. Per the germline V gene, CDR1 is GEAIGNYY and CDR2 is EKD. The CDR3 is 16 residues long. The ends lost 7 bases at V and 0 bases at J; junction bases unmatched: 11. CDR3 protein: CACDLLGDFNTDKLIF. The CDR3 nucleotides read TGTGCCTGCGACTTACTGGGGGACTTCAACACCGATAAACTCATCTTT.

This clone was seen a handful of times. The translation of this DNA and the TCRdb protein of a much larger clone differ at residue 7, probably owing to a read error; the protein shown here is translated from the DNA. V gene TRDV2 combines with J gene TRDJ3, with D tentatively TRDD1 or TRDD3 (5 bases each). Germline lookup yields CDR1 GEAIGNYY and CDR2 EKD. CDR3 length: 18 residues. Between the trimmed V and J ends, which lost 2 bases and 2 bases, there was a span of 15 bases. The CDR3 sequence: CACDILVDSTWDTRQMFF. CDR3 DNA: TGTGCCTGTGACATACTGGTGGATAGTACCTGGGACACCCGACAGATGTTTTTC.